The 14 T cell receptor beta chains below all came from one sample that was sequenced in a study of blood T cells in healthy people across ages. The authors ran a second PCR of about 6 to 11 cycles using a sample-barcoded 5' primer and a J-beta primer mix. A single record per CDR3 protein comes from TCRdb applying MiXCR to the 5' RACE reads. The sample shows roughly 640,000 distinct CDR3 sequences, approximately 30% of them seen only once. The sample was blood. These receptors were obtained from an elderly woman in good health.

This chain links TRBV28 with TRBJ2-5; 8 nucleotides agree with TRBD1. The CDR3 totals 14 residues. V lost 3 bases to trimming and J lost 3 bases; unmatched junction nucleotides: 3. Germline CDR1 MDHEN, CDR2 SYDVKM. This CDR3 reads CASSLTGVKETQYF. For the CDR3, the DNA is TGTGCCAGCAGTTTGACAGGGGTGAAAGAGACCCAGTACTTC.

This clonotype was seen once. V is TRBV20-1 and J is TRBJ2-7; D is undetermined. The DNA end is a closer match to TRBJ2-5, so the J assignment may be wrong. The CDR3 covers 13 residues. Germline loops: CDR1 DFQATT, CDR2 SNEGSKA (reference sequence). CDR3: CSASHPREETQYF. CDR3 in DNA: TGCAGTGCTAGTCATCCCCGTGAAGAGACCCAGTACTTC.

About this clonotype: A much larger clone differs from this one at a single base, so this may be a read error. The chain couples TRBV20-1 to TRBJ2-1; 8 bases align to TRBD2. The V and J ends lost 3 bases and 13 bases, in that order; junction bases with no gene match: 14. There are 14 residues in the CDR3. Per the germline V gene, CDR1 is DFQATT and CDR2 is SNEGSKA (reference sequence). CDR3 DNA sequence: TGCAGTGCTAGTATCAGCGGGGGCCAAGAGACCCAGTTCTTC. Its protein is CSASISGGQETQFF.

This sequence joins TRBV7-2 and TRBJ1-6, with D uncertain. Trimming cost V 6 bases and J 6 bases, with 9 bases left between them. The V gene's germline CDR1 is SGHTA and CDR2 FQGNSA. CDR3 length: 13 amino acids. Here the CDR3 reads CASRGGGNSPLHF. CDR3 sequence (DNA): TGTGCCAGCAGAGGAGGAGGTAATTCACCCCTCCACTTT.

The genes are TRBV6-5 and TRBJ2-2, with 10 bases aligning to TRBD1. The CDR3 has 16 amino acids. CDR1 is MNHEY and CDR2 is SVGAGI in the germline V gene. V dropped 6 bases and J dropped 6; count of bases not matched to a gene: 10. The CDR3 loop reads CASSRAGTGVAGELFF. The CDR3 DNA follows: TGTGCCAGCAGCCGTGCCGGGACAGGGGTTGCCGGGGAGCTGTTTTTT.

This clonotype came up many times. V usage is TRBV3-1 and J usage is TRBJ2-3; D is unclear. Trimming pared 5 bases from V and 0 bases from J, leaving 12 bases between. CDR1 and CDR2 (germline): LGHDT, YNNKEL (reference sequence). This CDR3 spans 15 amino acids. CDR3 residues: CASSESRASTDTQYF. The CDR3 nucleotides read TGTGCCAGCAGCGAGAGCAGAGCTAGCACAGATACGCAGTATTTT.

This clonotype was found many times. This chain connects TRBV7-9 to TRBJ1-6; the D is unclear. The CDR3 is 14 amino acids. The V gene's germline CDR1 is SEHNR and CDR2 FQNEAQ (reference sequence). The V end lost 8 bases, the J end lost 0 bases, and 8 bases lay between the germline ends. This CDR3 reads CASQESSYNSPLHF. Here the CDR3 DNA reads TGTGCCAGCCAAGAAAGCTCCTATAATTCACCCCTCCACTTT.

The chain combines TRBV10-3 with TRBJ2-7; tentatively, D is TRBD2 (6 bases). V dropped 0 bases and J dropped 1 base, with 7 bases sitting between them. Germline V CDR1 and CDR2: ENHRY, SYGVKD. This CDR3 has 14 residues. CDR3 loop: CAISESEGSYEQYF. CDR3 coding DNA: TGTGCCATCAGTGAGTCGGAGGGATCCTACGAGCAGTACTTC.

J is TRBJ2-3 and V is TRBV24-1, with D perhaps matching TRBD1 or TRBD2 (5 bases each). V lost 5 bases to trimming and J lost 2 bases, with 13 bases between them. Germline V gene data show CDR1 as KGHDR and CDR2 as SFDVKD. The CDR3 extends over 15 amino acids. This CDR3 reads CATSARQGDTDTQYF. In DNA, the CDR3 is TGTGCCACCAGTGCGCGCCAGGGAGACACAGATACGCAGTATTTT.

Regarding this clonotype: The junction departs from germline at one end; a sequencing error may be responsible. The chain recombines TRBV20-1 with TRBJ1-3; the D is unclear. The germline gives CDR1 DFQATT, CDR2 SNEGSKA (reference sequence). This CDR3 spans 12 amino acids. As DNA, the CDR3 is TGCAGCGCTAGCCTCTCTGGAAACACCATATATTTT. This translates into CSASLSGNTIYF.

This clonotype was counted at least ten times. This CDR3 is CASSYGTEAYEQYF. The CDR3 DNA reads TGTGCCAGCAGCTACGGGACCGAAGCCTACGAGCAGTACTTC. The chain is built from TRBV7-2 and TRBJ2-7, with D possibly being TRBD1 or TRBD2 (5 bases each). Deletions cut 4 bases from V and 2 bases from J, with 12 bases between. The germline CDR1 and CDR2 sequences are SGHTA and FQGNSA. This CDR3 has 14 residues.

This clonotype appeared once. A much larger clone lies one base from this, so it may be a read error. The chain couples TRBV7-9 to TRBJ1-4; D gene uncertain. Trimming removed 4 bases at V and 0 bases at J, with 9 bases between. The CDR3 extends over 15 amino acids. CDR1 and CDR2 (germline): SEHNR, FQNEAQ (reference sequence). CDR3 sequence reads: CASSSMGATNEKLFF. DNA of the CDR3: TGTGCCAGCAGCTCTATGGGTGCAACTAATGAAAAACTGTTTTTT.

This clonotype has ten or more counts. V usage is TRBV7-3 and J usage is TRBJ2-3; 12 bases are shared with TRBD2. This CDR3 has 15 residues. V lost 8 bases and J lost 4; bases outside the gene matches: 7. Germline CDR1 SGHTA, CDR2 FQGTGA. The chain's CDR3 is CASGLAGGPADTQYF. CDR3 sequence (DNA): TGTGCCAGCGGGCTAGCGGGGGGGCCCGCAGATACGCAGTATTTT.

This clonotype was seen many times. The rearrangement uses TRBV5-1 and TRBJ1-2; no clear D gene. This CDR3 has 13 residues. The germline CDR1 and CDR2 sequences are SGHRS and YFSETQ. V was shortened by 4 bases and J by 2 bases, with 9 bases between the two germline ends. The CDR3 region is CASSITENYGYTF. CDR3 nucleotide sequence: TGCGCCAGCAGCATCACAGAGAACTATGGCTACACCTTC.